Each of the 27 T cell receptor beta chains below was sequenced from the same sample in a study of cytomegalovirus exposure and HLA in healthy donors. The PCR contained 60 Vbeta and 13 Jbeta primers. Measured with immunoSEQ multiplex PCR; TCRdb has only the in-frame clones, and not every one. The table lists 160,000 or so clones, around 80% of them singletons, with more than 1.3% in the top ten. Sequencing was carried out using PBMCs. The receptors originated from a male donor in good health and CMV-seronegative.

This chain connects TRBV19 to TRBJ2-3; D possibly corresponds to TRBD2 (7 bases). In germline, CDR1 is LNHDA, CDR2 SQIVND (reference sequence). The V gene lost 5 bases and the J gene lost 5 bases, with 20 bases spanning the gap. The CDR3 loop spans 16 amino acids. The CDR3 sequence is CASSHQGGGLLDTQYF. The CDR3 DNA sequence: TGTGCCAGTAGTCACCAGGGAGGGGGGCTTTTAGATACGCAGTATTTT.

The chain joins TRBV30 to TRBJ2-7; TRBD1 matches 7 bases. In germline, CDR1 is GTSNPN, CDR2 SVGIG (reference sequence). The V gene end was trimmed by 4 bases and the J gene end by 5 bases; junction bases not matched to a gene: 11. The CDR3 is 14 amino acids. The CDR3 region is CAWTKGQTGDEQYF. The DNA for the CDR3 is TGTGCCTGGACTAAGGGACAGACTGGCGACGAGCAGTACTTC.

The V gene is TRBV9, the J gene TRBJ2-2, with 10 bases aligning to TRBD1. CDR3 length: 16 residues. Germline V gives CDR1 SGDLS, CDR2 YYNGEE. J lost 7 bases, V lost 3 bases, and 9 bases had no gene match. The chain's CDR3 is CASSAPGQGNHGELFF. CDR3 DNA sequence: TGTGCCAGCAGCGCTCCGGGACAGGGGAATCACGGGGAGCTGTTTTTT. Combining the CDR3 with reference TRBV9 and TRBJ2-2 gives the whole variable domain DSGVTQTPKHLITATGQRVTLRCSPRSGDLSVYWYQQSLDQGLQFLIQYYNGEERAKGNILERFSAQQFPDLHSELNLSSLELGDSALYFCASSAPGQGNHGELFFGEGSRLTVL.

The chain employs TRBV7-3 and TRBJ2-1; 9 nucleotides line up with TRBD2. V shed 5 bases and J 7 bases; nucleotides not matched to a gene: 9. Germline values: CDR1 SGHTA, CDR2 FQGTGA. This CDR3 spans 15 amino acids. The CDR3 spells CASSPLSGSLNEQFF. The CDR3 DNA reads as TGTGCCAGCAGCCCGCTTAGCGGGAGTCTTAATGAGCAGTTCTTC.

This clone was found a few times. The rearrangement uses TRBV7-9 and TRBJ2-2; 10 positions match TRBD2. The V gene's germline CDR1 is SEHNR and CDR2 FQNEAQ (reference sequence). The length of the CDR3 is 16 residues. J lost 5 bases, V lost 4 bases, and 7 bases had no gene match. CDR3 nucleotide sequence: TGTGCCAGCAGCTCCCTAGCGGGAGTTGGTACCGGGGAGCTGTTTTTT. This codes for CASSSLAGVGTGELFF.

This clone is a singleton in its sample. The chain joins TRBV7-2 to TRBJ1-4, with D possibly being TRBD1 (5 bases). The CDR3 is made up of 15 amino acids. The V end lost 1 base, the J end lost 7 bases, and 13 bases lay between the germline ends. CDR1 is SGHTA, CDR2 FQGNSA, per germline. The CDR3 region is CASSLGGGLSEKLFF. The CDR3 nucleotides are TGTGCCAGCAGCTTAGGGGGGGGTTTAAGTGAAAAACTGTTTTTT.

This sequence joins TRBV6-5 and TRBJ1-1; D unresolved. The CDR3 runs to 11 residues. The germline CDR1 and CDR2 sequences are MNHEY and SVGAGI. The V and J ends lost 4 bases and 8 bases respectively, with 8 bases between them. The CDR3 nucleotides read TGTGCCAGCAGTTCCGTTCGGGAAGCTTTCTTT. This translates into CASSSVREAFF.

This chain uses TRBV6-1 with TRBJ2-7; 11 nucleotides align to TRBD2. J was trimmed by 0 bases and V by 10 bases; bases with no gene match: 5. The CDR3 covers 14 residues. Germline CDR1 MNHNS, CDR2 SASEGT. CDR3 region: CATLGLAASYEQYF. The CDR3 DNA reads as TGTGCCACCCTGGGACTAGCGGCCTCCTACGAGCAGTACTTC.

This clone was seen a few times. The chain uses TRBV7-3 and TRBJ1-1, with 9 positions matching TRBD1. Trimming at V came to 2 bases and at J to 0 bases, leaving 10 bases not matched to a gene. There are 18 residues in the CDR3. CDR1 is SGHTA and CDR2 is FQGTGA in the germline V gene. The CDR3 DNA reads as TGTGCCAGCAGCTTACAGGGACAGGGTTTCCTGATGAACACTGAAGCTTTCTTT. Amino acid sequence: CASSLQGQGFLMNTEAFF. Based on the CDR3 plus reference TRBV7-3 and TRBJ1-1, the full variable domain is GAGVSQTPSNKVTEKGKYVELRCDPISGHTALYWYRQSLGQGPEFLIYFQGTGAADDSGLPNDRFFAVRPEGSVSTLKIQRTERGDSAVYLCASSLQGQGFLMNTEAFFGQGTRLTVV.

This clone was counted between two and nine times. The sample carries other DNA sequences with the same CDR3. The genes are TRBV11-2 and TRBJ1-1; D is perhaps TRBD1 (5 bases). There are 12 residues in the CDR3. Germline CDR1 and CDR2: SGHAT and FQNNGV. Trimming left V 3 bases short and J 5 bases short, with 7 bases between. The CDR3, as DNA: TGTGCCAGCAGCTTTGGGGGGACTGAAGCTTTCTTT. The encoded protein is CASSFGGTEAFF. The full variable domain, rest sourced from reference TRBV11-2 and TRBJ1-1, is EAGVAQSPRYKIIEKRQSVAFWCNPISGHATLYWYQQILGQGPKLLIQFQNNGVVDDSQLPKDRFSAERLKGVDSTLKIQPAKLEDSAVYLCASSFGGTEAFFGQGTRLTVV.

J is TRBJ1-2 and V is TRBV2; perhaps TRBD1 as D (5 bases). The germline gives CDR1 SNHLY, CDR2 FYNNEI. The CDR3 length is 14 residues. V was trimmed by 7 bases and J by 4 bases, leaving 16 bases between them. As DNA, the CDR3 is TGTGCCAGCAAACGGAAAGGGGCCGGCTATGGCTACACCTTC. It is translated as CASKRKGAGYGYTF.

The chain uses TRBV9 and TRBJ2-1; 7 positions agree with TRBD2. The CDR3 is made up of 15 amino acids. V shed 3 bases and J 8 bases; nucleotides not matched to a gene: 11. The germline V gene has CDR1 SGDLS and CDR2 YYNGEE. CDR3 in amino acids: CASSAVHGGFDEQFF. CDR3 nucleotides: TGTGCCAGCAGCGCCGTCCACGGGGGGTTCGATGAGCAGTTCTTC.

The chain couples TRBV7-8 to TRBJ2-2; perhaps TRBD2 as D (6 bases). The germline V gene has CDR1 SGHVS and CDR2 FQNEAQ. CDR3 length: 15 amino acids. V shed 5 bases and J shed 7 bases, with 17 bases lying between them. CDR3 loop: CASSPRRGTGGELFF. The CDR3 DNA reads TGTGCCAGCAGCCCTAGGAGGGGAACGGGCGGGGAGCTGTTTTTT.

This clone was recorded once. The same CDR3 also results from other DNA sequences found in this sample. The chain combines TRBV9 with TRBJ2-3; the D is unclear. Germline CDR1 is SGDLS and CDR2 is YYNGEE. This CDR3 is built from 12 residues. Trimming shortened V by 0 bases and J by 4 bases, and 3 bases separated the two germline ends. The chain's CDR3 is CASSVAADTQYF. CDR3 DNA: TGTGCCAGCAGCGTAGCGGCAGATACGCAGTATTTT.

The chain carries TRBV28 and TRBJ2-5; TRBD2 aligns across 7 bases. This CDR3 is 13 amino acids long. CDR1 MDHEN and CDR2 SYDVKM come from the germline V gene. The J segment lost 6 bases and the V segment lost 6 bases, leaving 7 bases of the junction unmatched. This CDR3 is CASRSGDGQTQYF. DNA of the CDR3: TGTGCCAGCAGGAGCGGGGACGGGCAGACCCAGTACTTC.

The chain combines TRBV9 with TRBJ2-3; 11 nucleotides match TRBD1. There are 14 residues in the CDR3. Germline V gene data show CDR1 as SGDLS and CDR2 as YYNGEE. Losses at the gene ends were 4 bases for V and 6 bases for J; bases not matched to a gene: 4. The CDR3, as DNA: TGTGCCAGCAGCAAGGGACAGGGGGTGGATACGCAGTATTTT. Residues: CASSKGQGVDTQYF.

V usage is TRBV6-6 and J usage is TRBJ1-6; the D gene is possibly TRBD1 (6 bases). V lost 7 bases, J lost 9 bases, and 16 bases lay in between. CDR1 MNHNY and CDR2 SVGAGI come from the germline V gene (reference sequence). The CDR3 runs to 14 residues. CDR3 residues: CASIPRGVGSPLHF. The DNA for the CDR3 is TGTGCCAGCATCCCCAGGGGTGTGGGTTCACCCCTCCACTTT.

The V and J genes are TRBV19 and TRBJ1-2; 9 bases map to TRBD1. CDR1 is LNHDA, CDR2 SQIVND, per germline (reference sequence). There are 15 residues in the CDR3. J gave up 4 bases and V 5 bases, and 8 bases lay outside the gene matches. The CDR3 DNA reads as TGTGCCAGTAGTTACTTCGGGACAGGGACCTATGGCTACACCTTC. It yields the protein CASSYFGTGTYGYTF. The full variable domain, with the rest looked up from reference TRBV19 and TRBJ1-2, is DGGITQSPKYLFRKEGQNVTLSCEQNLNHDAMYWYRQDPGQGLRLIYYSQIVNDFQKGDIAEGYSVSREKKESFPLTVTSAQKNPTAFYLCASSYFGTGTYGYTFGSGTRLTVV.

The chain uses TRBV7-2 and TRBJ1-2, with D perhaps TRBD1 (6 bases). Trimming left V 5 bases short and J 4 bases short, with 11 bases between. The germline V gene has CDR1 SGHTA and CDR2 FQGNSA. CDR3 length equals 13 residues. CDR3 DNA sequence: TGTGCCAGCAGCCTAGGACAGTCCTATGGCTACACCTTC. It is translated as CASSLGQSYGYTF.

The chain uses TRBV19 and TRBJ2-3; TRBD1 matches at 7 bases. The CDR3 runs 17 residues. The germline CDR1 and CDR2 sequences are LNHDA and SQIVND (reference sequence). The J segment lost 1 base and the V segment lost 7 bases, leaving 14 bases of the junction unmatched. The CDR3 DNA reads TGTGCCAGTACCACGACTGGACAGGTCAGGGGCACAGATACGCAGTATTTT. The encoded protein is CASTTTGQVRGTDTQYF.

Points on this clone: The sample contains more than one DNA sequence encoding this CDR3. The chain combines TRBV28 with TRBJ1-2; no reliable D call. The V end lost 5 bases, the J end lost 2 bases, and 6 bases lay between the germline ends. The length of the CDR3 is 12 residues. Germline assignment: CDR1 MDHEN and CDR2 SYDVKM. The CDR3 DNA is TGTGCCAGCAGTCTACGGAACTATGGCTACACCTTC. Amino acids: CASSLRNYGYTF.

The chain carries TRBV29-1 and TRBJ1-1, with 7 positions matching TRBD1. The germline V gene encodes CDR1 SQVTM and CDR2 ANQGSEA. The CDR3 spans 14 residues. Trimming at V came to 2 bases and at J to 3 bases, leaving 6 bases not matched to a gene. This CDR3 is CSVESQGGDTEAFF. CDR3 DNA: TGCAGCGTTGAATCGCAGGGGGGCGACACTGAAGCTTTCTTT.

The CDR3 coding sequence is TGTGCCAGCAGTTGGGACAGGGGCTACAATGAGCAGTTCTTC. It specifies CASSWDRGYNEQFF. V is TRBV6-1 and J is TRBJ2-1; TRBD1 aligns across 10 bases. The CDR3 has 14 amino acids. V shed 5 bases and J 3 bases; nucleotides not matched to a gene: 1. Germline V gene data show CDR1 as MNHNS and CDR2 as SASEGT.

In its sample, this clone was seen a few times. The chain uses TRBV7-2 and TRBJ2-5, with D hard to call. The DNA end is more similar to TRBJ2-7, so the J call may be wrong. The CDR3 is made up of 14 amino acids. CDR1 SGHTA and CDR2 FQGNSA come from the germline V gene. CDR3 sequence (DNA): TGTGCCAGCAGCTTAGATGGGCTCCGCCGCGAGCAGTACTTC. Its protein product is CASSLDGLRREQYF.

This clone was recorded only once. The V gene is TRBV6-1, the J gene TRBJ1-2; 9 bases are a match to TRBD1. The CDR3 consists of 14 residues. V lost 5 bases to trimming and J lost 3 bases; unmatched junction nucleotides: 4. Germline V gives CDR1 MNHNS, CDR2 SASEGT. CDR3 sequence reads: CASSIRTGDYGYTF. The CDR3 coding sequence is TGTGCCAGCAGTATCCGGACAGGGGACTATGGCTACACCTTC.

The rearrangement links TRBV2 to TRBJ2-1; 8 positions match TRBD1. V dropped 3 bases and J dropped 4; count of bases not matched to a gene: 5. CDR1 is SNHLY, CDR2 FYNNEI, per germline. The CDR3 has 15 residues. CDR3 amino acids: CASSETGEVYNEQFF. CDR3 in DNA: TGTGCCAGCAGTGAGACAGGGGAGGTATACAATGAGCAGTTCTTC.

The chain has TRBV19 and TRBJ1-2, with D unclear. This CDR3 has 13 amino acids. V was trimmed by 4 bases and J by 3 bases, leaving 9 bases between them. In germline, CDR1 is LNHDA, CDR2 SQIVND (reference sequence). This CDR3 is CASSSLEHYGYTF. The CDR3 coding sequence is TGTGCCAGTAGTAGCCTGGAGCACTATGGCTACACCTTC.